The T cell receptor (beta chain) under discussion was sequenced for a study of tumor-infiltrating lymphocytes in primary liver carcinoma. Turning to the study itself: Participating patients were men and women between 30 and 69 years old.

Between about 20 and 30 mg of unsorted bulk tissue served as the source from which RNA and DNA were co-extracted. Tumor samples uniformly had over 85% viable tumor cells. The germline CDR1 and CDR2 sequences are SGHAT and FQNNGV. This CDR3 is built from 17 residues. Reverse transcription of 500 ng total RNA with a constant-region primer produced TCR beta cDNA. Investigators got TCR beta libraries out of three nested multiplex PCR rounds, done with slightly modified ARM-PCR. Both of the initial two PCR rounds ran for roughly 11 cycles and employed TRBV1-TRBV30 forward primers alongside a C-beta reverse primer. A single record per CDR3 protein comes from TCRdb applying MiXCR to the multiplex PCR reads. The sample shows tens of thousands of distinct CDR3 sequences, over 75% of them seen only once. Concerning this clonotype itself: Its antigen is undetermined. At one end, the junction sequence differs from germline, possibly due to a read error.

Study outcomes and limitations: Appearing in all five tumor regions was true of only about 8-24% of top clones. Tumor-blood pairs (like tumor-adjacent pairs) overlapped less than tumor region pairs did.

This receptor was obtained from a woman aged 25 to 39 with primary liver carcinoma and hepatitis B virus infection. Sequencing input: liver tumor tissue from sampling region 1. Stated subset: tumor region T1, superior pole. The gene calls are TRBV11-2 and TRBJ2-7; perhaps TRBD1 as D (7 bases). The CDR3 loop reads CAGSITGGGSCTYEQYF. Here the CDR3 DNA reads TGTGCCGGCAGTATCACAGGAGGGGGCTCTTGTACGTACGAGCAGTACTTC.